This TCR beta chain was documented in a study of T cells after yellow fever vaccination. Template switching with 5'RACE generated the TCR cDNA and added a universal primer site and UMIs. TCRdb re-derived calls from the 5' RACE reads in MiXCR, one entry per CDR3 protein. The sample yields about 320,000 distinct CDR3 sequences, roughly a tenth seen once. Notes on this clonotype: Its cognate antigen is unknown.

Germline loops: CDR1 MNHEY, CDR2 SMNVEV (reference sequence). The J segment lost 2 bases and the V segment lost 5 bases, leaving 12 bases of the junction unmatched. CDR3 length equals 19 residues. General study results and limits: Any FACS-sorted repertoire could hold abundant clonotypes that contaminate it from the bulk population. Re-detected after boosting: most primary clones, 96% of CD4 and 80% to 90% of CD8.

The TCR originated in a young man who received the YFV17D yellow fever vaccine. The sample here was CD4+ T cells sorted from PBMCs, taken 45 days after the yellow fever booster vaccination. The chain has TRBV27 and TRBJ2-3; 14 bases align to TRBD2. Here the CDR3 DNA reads TGTGCCAGCAGTCCAACCGGGACTAGCGGGGGCCGTTCCACAGATACGCAGTATTTT. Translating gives CASSPTGTSGGRSTDTQYF.